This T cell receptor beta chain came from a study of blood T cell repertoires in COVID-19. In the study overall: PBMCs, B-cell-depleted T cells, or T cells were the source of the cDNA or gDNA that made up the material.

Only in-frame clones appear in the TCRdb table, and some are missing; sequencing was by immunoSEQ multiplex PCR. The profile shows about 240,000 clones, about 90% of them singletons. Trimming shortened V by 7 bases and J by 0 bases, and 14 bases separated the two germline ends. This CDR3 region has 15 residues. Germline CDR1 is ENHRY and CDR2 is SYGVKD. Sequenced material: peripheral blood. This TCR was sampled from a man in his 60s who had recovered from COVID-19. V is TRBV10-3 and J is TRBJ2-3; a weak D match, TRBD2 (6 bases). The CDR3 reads CAITGTLSSTDTQYF. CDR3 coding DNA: TGTGCCATCACTGGGACTTTGTCTAGCACAGATACGCAGTATTTT.